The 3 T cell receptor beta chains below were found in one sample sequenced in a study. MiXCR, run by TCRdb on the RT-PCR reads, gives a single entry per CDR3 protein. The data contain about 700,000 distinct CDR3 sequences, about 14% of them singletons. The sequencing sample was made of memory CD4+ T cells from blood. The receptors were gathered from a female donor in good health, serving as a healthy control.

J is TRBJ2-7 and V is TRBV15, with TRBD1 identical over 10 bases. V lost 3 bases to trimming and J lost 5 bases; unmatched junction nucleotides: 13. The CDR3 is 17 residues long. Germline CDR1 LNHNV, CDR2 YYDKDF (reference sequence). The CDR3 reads CATSRAILTGQGNEQYF. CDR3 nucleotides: TGTGCCACCAGCAGGGCTATTCTTACGGGACAGGGGAACGAGCAGTACTTC.

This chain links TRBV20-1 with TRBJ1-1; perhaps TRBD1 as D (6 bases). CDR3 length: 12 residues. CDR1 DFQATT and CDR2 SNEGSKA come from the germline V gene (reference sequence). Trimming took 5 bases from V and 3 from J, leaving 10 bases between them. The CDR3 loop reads CSAYREHTEAFF. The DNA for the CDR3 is TGCAGTGCTTACAGGGAGCACACTGAAGCTTTCTTT.

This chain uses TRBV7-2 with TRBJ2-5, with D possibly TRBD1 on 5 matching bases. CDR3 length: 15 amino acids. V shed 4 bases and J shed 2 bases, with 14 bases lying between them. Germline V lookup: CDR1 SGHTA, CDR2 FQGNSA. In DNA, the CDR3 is TGTGCCAGCAGCTCACGAACAGGTCGGCAAGAGACCCAGTACTTC. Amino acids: CASSSRTGRQETQYF.